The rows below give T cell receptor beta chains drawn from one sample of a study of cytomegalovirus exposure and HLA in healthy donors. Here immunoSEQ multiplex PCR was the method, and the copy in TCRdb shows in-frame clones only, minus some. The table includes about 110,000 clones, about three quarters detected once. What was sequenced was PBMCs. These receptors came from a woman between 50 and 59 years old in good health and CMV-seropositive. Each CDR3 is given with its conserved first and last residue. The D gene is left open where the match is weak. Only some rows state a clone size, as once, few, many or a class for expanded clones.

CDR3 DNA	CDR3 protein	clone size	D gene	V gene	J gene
TGTGCCAGTAGCCCGCCGGGACGGGGGACCTACGAGCAGTACTTC	CASSPPGRGTYEQYF	.	.	TRBV19	TRBJ2-7
TGTGCCAGCAGCTTAGAGGGGGGATTCACCGGGGAGCTGTTTTTT	CASSLEGGFTGELFF	.	.	TRBV11-3	TRBJ2-2
TGTGCCAGCAGTTACGCCGGGGGAGAAAAACTGTTTTTT	CASSYAGGEKLFF	few	.	TRBV6-6	TRBJ1-4
TGTGCCAGCAGGACAGGGGGAAGCTCCTATAATTCACCCCTCCACTTT	CASRTGGSSYNSPLHF	.	TRBD1	TRBV7-9	TRBJ1-6
TGTGCCAGCACCCTAGAGGGGACTAGCGGCTACGAGCAGTACTTC	CASTLEGTSGYEQYF	.	TRBD2	TRBV7-8	TRBJ2-7
TGTGCCAGCAGCGCCCGGGAACAGGGCCCTTACAATGAGCAGTTCTTC	CASSAREQGPYNEQFF	.	.	TRBV7-3	TRBJ2-1
TGTGCCAGCTCACCGGTACACACAGGGGCTGGAAACACCATATATTTT	CASSPVHTGAGNTIYF	.	TRBD1	TRBV18	TRBJ1-3
TGTGCCAGCTCACCGGGCCAGGCAGGGGTCGGGGAAAAACTGTTTTTT	CASSPGQAGVGEKLFF	.	.	TRBV18	TRBJ1-4
TGTGCCAGCAGCCGAAGGGGACAGGGGACCCCTTACAGCACAGATACGCAGTATTTT	CASSRRGQGTPYSTDTQYF	.	TRBD1	TRBV13	TRBJ2-3
TGTGCCAGCAGTTTATCGGGATCCGGCTATGGCTACACCTTC	CASSLSGSGYGYTF	once	.	TRBV28	TRBJ1-2
TGTGCCAGCAGCTTAATAGCCAGCAATCAGCCCCAGCATTTT	CASSLIASNQPQHF	once	.	TRBV7-2	TRBJ1-5
TGTGCCAGCAGCCGGGACAGGAACGCCTACGAGCAGTACTTC	CASSRDRNAYEQYF	.	TRBD1	TRBV7-3	TRBJ2-7
TGTGCCAGCTCTCACCGGTTTAACACTGAAGCTTTCTTT	CASSHRFNTEAFF	.	.	TRBV9	TRBJ1-1
TGTGCCACCAGCAGAGACCCCGGACTAGTCTCTTACAATGAGCAGTTCTTC	CATSRDPGLVSYNEQFF	.	TRBD2	TRBV15	TRBJ2-1
TGCGCCAGCAGCTTGGCGGGGATATCTGGCTACACCTTC	CASSLAGISGYTF	.	.	TRBV5-1	TRBJ1-2
TGTGCCGGAGCATCTGGGACAGGGACTAATTCACCCCTCCACTTT	CAGASGTGTNSPLHF	.	TRBD1	TRBV28	TRBJ1-6
TGTGCCAGCAGCTTCCGGACAGGGGAAGGCTACACCTTC	CASSFRTGEGYTF	.	TRBD1	TRBV7-3	TRBJ1-2
TGTGCCAGCAGCTTCGCTGGACAGGGGCGCAACTATGGCTACACCTTC	CASSFAGQGRNYGYTF	.	TRBD1	TRBV5-6	TRBJ1-2
TGTGCCAGCAGCCAAGATCCGGGACAGGGGGACAATGAGCAGTTCTTC	CASSQDPGQGDNEQFF	medium-sized	TRBD1	TRBV14	TRBJ2-1
TGTGCCAGTAGTACATTGACAGGGCCACAAGAGACCCAGTACTTC	CASSTLTGPQETQYF	once	TRBD1	TRBV19	TRBJ2-5
TGTGCCAGCAGCACCCAGGGGTCCCGGGAGACCCAGTACTTC	CASSTQGSRETQYF	.	.	TRBV7-2	TRBJ2-5
TGTGCCAGCAGCTTAACCGGGACAGGGGACAATCAGCCCCAGCATTTT	CASSLTGTGDNQPQHF	once	TRBD1	TRBV7-8	TRBJ1-5
TGTGCCAGCAGCTTAGGGGGGGGGACCGAGCAGTACTTC	CASSLGGGTEQYF	.	TRBD2	TRBV7-8	TRBJ2-7
TGTGCCAGCAGCTTGTACGGGGGTGGTCCCGGGGAGCTGTTTTTT	CASSLYGGGPGELFF	.	.	TRBV5-6	TRBJ2-2
TGCAGCGTTGAAACAGGGATCCACGAGCAGTACTTC	CSVETGIHEQYF	once	.	TRBV29-1	TRBJ2-7
TGTGCCAGCAGCTTTCGGGGAGATGGCTACACCTTC	CASSFRGDGYTF	.	.	TRBV7-8	TRBJ1-2
TGTGCCTGGAGAATGTCTAGCGGGGGCGGGGAGACCCAGTACTTC	CAWRMSSGGGETQYF	.	TRBD2	TRBV30	TRBJ2-5
TGTGCCAGTAGTATCGCAGGGGGGCATGAAAAACTGTTTTTT	CASSIAGGHEKLFF	.	TRBD1	TRBV19	TRBJ1-4
TGTGCCAGCAGCAAGACAGGGGGCACAGATACGCAGTATTTT	CASSKTGGTDTQYF	few	TRBD1	TRBV2	TRBJ2-3
TGTGCCAGCAGTTTATATTCAGGCCAAGAGACCCAGTACTTC	CASSLYSGQETQYF	.	.	TRBV28	TRBJ2-5
TGTGCCAGCAGTGACTCGGGACAGGGTGAAGCTTTCTTT	CASSDSGQGEAFF	.	TRBD1	TRBV6-4	TRBJ1-1
TGTGCCAGCAGGCCTGCGGGCGGGGGGGCCCGGGAGCAGTTCTTC	CASRPAGGGAREQFF	.	TRBD2	TRBV5-6	TRBJ2-1
TGTGCCAGCAGCTCCGTGTTCGCGGACAGGAGCTCCTACGAGCAGTACTTC	CASSSVFADRSSYEQYF	.	TRBD1	TRBV7-6	TRBJ2-7
TGTGCCAGCAGTTTATATGCAGGGGGCGCACCCCTCCACTTT	CASSLYAGGAPLHF	.	TRBD1	TRBV27	TRBJ1-6
TGTGCCAGCAGCTTAGCGATCCATTTGGGACAGGGGGGAAACTATGGCTACACCTTC	CASSLAIHLGQGGNYGYTF	few	TRBD1	TRBV7-2	TRBJ1-2
TGTGCCAGCAGCCCTCCAGGCGGGGTGCGCGAGCAGTTCTTC	CASSPPGGVREQFF	.	.	TRBV28	TRBJ2-1
TGTGCCAGTAGTATAGATTTCTTAGGGGGGGCCGTTAGGACAGATACGCAGTATTTT	CASSIDFLGGAVRTDTQYF	.	.	TRBV19	TRBJ2-3
TGTGCCAGCAGCCGGCGGTCCCAGGGGGCCGGTGAGCAGTTCTTC	CASSRRSQGAGEQFF	.	TRBD1	TRBV28	TRBJ2-1